What follows are 29 T cell receptor beta chains derived from one specimen sequenced in a study of T cell responses to AZD1222 COVID-19 vaccine. Sequencing was performed with immunoSEQ multiplex PCR; in TCRdb, only in-frame clones are kept and a portion is missing. Of around 150,000 clones in the sample, around nine tenths are singletons; the top ten hold approximately 5.4%. The sample consisted of peripheral blood, taken on day 0 of AZD1222 vaccination. The receptors here all came from an adult in good health.

The chain employs TRBV19 and TRBJ1-1, with D uncertain. CDR1 LNHDA and CDR2 SQIVND come from the germline V gene (reference sequence). Trimming cost V 4 bases and J 4 bases, with 10 bases left between them. The CDR3 extends over 13 amino acids. The CDR3 nucleotides read TGTGCCAGTAGTAAGTTTGGGAGCACTGAAGCTTTCTTT. Translated, it gives CASSKFGSTEAFF.

This clone was seen a few times. The rearrangement joins TRBV3-1 (or the pseudogene TRBV3-2) to TRBJ1-4; D is undetermined. Between the trimmed V and J ends, which lost 1 base and 2 bases, there was a span of 11 bases. CDR3 length: 16 residues. CDR1 is LGHDT and CDR2 is YNNKEL in the germline V gene (reference sequence). CDR3 loop: CASSQATQVTNEKLFF. CDR3 bases: TGTGCCAGCAGCCAAGCGACTCAGGTGACTAATGAAAAACTGTTTTTT.

This rearrangement joins TRBV6-5 to TRBJ1-1; the D gene is possibly TRBD1 (5 bases). The CDR3 contains 14 residues. V dropped 9 bases and J dropped 6 bases, with 20 bases sitting between them. CDR1 is MNHEY, CDR2 SVGAGI, per germline. CDR3 loop: CASQHRAGGAEAFF. The CDR3 region has the DNA TGTGCCAGTCAACACCGGGCGGGGGGAGCTGAAGCTTTCTTT.

This chain uses TRBV12-3 or TRBV12-4 with TRBJ2-7, with D possibly being TRBD2 (5 bases). Trimming shortened V by 3 bases and J by 1 base, and 7 bases separated the two germline ends. The CDR3 runs to 13 residues. The CDR3 bases are TGTGCCAGCAGTTTCTCGGGGTCCTACGAGCAGTACTTC. This codes for CASSFSGSYEQYF.

The chain employs TRBV7-9 and TRBJ1-5, with 9 nucleotides matching TRBD1. Germline V lookup: CDR1 SEHNR, CDR2 FQNEAQ (reference sequence). Trimming removed 3 bases from V and 2 bases from J; junction bases left unmatched: 5. The CDR3 covers 16 residues. The CDR3 is CASSFGWDRGNQPQHF. CDR3 bases: TGTGCCAGCAGCTTCGGGTGGGACAGGGGCAATCAGCCCCAGCATTTT.

The rearrangement joins TRBV6-5 to TRBJ1-2; no clear D. Deletions cut 6 bases from V and 8 bases from J, with 13 bases between. The CDR3 has 12 residues. The V gene's germline CDR1 is MNHEY and CDR2 SVGAGI. CDR3 sequence reads: CASSPYAGGYTF. The DNA of the CDR3 is TGTGCCAGCAGCCCCTACGCGGGCGGCTACACCTTC.

V and J are TRBV18 and TRBJ2-3; 8 positions match TRBD1. With 3 bases clipped from V and 6 bases from J, the junction kept 11 bases outside the gene matches. The CDR3 totals 16 residues. Per the germline V gene, CDR1 is KGHSH and CDR2 is LQKENI. CDR3 region: CASSPLGAGGIDTQYF. The CDR3 nucleotides are TGTGCCAGCTCACCCCTGGGAGCAGGGGGCATCGATACGCAGTATTTT.

The chain is built from TRBV6-6 and TRBJ1-5, with D unresolved. Per the germline V gene, CDR1 is MNHNY and CDR2 is SVGAGI (reference sequence). This CDR3 region has 15 residues. Deletions cut 6 bases from V and 0 bases from J, with 12 bases between. CDR3 residues: CASSERADSNQPQHF. Here the CDR3 DNA reads TGTGCCAGCAGCGAGAGGGCCGATAGCAATCAGCCCCAGCATTTT.

The chain couples TRBV27 to TRBJ2-1; D uncertain. Germline loops: CDR1 MNHEY, CDR2 SMNVEV (reference sequence). Trimming stripped 3 bases from V and 6 bases from J, with 9 bases between. This CDR3 is built from 13 residues. DNA for the CDR3: TGTGCCAGCAGTTTGCTGTTTTCCAATGAGCAGTTCTTC. Protein: CASSLLFSNEQFF.

The chain employs TRBV4-1 and TRBJ1-1; 7 nucleotides agree with TRBD1. With V trimmed by 1 base and J by 4 bases, 12 bases remained unmatched. The V gene's germline CDR1 is MGHRA and CDR2 YSYEKL. The CDR3 covers 17 residues. The CDR3 nucleotides are TGCGCCAGCAGCCAAGCACACTTGTTACAGGGGACCACTGAAGCTTTCTTT. Translation gives CASSQAHLLQGTTEAFF.

The chain links TRBV12-3 or TRBV12-4 to TRBJ1-1, with a tentative D call TRBD1 (5 bases). Trimming stripped 4 bases from V and 10 bases from J, with 10 bases between. This CDR3 comprises 11 residues. The CDR3 here is CASSWGEGAFF. The DNA for the CDR3 is TGTGCCAGCAGTTGGGGGGAGGGAGCTTTCTTT.

With regard to this clone: Other DNA sequences in this sample translate to the same CDR3. The chain carries TRBV3-1 (or the pseudogene TRBV3-2) and TRBJ2-1; D is uncertain. The V end lost 4 bases, the J end lost 4 bases, and 11 bases lay between the germline ends. From germline, CDR1 is LGHDT and CDR2 YNNKEL (reference sequence). This CDR3 has 14 amino acids. The CDR3 region has the DNA TGTGCCAGCAGCCCAGACTGGAAATACAATGAGCAGTTCTTC. Its translation is CASSPDWKYNEQFF.

The V call is TRBV27, the J call TRBJ2-2; maybe TRBD2 (5 bases). The CDR3 covers 13 residues. Germline V gene sequence: CDR1 MNHEY, CDR2 SMNVEV (reference sequence). V lost 2 bases, J lost 8 bases, and 9 bases lay in between. The CDR3 protein is CASSLQLVGELFF. In nucleotides, the CDR3 is TGTGCCAGCAGTTTACAACTAGTTGGGGAGCTGTTTTTT.

The chain's CDR3 is CASSLETGGKEKLFF. CDR3 sequence (DNA): TGCGCCAGCAGCTTGGAGACAGGGGGAAAGGAAAAACTGTTTTTT. The chain links TRBV5-1 to TRBJ1-4; 9 nucleotides agree with TRBD1. The CDR3 consists of 15 residues. Germline CDR1 SGHRS, CDR2 YFSETQ. V dropped 0 bases and J dropped 8; count of bases not matched to a gene: 5.

The chain carries TRBV7-9 and TRBJ2-3; 8 nucleotides agree with TRBD2. From germline, CDR1 is SEHNR and CDR2 FQNEAQ (reference sequence). CDR3 size: 15 residues. With 1 base clipped from V and 5 bases from J, the junction kept 5 bases outside the gene matches. The CDR3 coding sequence is TGTGCCAGCAGCTTAGGGCTAGCGGGCGGAGATACGCAGTATTTT. This translates into CASSLGLAGGDTQYF.

A remark on this clone: This sample also contains other DNA sequences that code for the same CDR3. V and J are TRBV3-1 (or the pseudogene TRBV3-2) and TRBJ1-1, with D possibly TRBD1 on 5 matching bases. The V end lost 3 bases, the J end lost 3 bases, and 14 bases lay between the germline ends. The CDR3 loop spans 15 amino acids. Germline CDR1 and CDR2: LGHDT and YNNKEL (reference sequence). For the CDR3, the DNA is TGTGCCAGCAGCCAGGGCATCAGGGAGGACACTGAAGCTTTCTTT. Its protein product is CASSQGIREDTEAFF.

The chain employs TRBV19 and TRBJ1-5; 12 positions agree with TRBD1. Trimming removed 6 bases from V and 6 bases from J; junction bases left unmatched: 6. Germline lookup yields CDR1 LNHDA and CDR2 SQIVND (reference sequence). CDR3 length: 15 amino acids. The CDR3 DNA sequence: TGTGCCAGTAGAACCGGGACAGGGGGCAGTCAGCCCCAGCATTTT. This translates into CASRTGTGGSQPQHF.

V is TRBV2 and J is TRBJ2-3; the D call may be TRBD1 or TRBD2 (5 bases each). Trimming took off 4 bases at V and 2 bases at J, with 13 bases between the two ends. This CDR3 is 15 amino acids long. Germline assignment: CDR1 SNHLY and CDR2 FYNNEI. DNA for the CDR3: TGTGCCAGCAGTGTACTCGAGGGGCCCACAGATACGCAGTATTTT. The encoded protein is CASSVLEGPTDTQYF.

Only one count was recorded for this clone. The V and J genes are TRBV4-1 and TRBJ2-2, with D possibly TRBD1 on 5 matching bases. This CDR3 is 17 amino acids long. Looked up from germline, CDR1 is MGHRA and CDR2 is YSYEKL. The V end lost 1 base, the J end lost 0 bases, and 12 bases lay between the germline ends. The CDR3 protein is CASSQVTANPNTGELFF. In DNA, the CDR3 is TGCGCCAGCAGCCAAGTGACAGCAAACCCGAACACCGGGGAGCTGTTTTTT.

The chain uses TRBV10-3 and TRBJ2-5, with D possibly called TRBD1 or TRBD2 (5 bases each). V shed 7 bases and J shed 3 bases, with 12 bases lying between them. CDR1 and CDR2 from the germline V gene are ENHRY and SYGVKD. The CDR3 spans 13 residues. CDR3 nucleotide sequence: TGTGCCATCAAACCGGGACCAGAAGAGACCCAGTACTTC. Its protein is CAIKPGPEETQYF.

The chain joins TRBV18 to TRBJ2-7, with 7 positions matching TRBD1. Germline CDR1 and CDR2: KGHSH and LQKENI. This CDR3 is 14 amino acids long. Trimming took 6 bases from V and 2 from J; bases not matched to a gene: 7. The chain's CDR3 is CASSLGQVTYEQYF. The CDR3 coding sequence is TGTGCCAGCTCCCTCGGACAGGTCACCTACGAGCAGTACTTC.

The chain uses TRBV27 and TRBJ1-1, with 8 bases identical to TRBD1. The CDR3 is 16 residues long. The germline gives CDR1 MNHEY, CDR2 SMNVEV (reference sequence). Trimming took 5 bases from V and 3 from J; bases not matched to a gene: 11. In nucleotides, the CDR3 is TGTGCCAGCAGTCCACTGATAGGACAGGGTTACACTGAAGCTTTCTTT. It specifies CASSPLIGQGYTEAFF.

The rearrangement joins TRBV5-1 to TRBJ2-7, with TRBD1 identical over 7 bases. The CDR3 has 15 residues. Germline-derived CDR1 and CDR2 are SGHRS and YFSETQ. The trim removed 3 bases at V and 2 bases at J, leaving 8 bases unmatched. CDR3 amino acids: CASSSGGLNPYEQYF. The CDR3 nucleotides read TGCGCCAGCAGCTCAGGGGGTTTAAACCCCTACGAGCAGTACTTC.

This chain links TRBV29-1 with TRBJ2-3, with 10 nucleotides matching TRBD1. The CDR3 sequence is 14 residues long. V lost 4 bases to trimming and J lost 6 bases; unmatched junction nucleotides: 7. Germline V gives CDR1 SQVTM, CDR2 ANQGSEA. CDR3 coding DNA: TGCAGCGTTGTCCGGGACAGGGGTGTGGATACGCAGTATTTT. This gives the protein CSVVRDRGVDTQYF.

This clone was recorded once. DNA of the CDR3: TGTGCCAGCAGATACGGGACAGGGCAAACCTACGAGCAGTACTTC. As protein: CASRYGTGQTYEQYF. This chain connects TRBV28 to TRBJ2-7; 9 bases map to TRBD1. CDR1 and CDR2 from the germline V gene are MDHEN and SYDVKM. CDR3 length equals 15 residues. After removal of 6 bases from V and 2 bases from J, the junction contained 8 bases not matched to a gene.

The chain couples TRBV13 to TRBJ2-7, with TRBD2 matching over 11 bases. V trimming: 5 bases; J trimming: 7 bases; junction bases outside the gene matches: 10. The CDR3 has 15 residues. Germline CDR1 PRHDT, CDR2 FYEKMQ (reference sequence). DNA of the CDR3: TGTGCCAGCAGCCGATTGGTAGCGGGGGGGCTAGAGCAGTACTTC. Protein sequence: CASSRLVAGGLEQYF. Based on the CDR3 plus reference TRBV13 and TRBJ2-7, the full variable domain is AAGVIQSPRHLIKEKRETATLKCYPIPRHDTVYWYQQGPGQDPQFLISFYEKMQSDKGSIPDRFSAQQFSDYHSELNMSSLELGDSALYFCASSRLVAGGLEQYFGPGTRLTVT.

The rearrangement links TRBV6-6 to TRBJ1-1; no definite D call. Per germline, CDR1 MNHNY and CDR2 SVGAGI (reference sequence). There are 15 residues in the CDR3. The V end was cut by 2 bases, the J end by 3 bases, with 13 bases between. The CDR3 spells CASSYGSQGDTEAFF. The CDR3 DNA sequence: TGTGCCAGCAGTTACGGGTCCCAAGGTGACACTGAAGCTTTCTTT.

The chain carries TRBV21-1 and TRBJ2-7; the table's D call, TRBD2, has no DNA check behind it. TRBV21-1 is noted as a pseudogene. This CDR3 comprises 19 residues. DNA for the CDR3: TGTGCCAGCAGCAAAGCGCGGGGATTTCCCCAGGACGCTGTCAACGAGCAGTACTTC. Protein: CASSKARGFPQDAVNEQYF.

The chain joins TRBV19 to TRBJ2-2; 11 positions match TRBD2. V lost 2 bases to trimming and J lost 2 bases; unmatched junction nucleotides: 4. The CDR3 totals 17 residues. Looked up from germline, CDR1 is LNHDA and CDR2 is SQIVND (reference sequence). The CDR3 region is CASSILLAGVNTGELFF. The CDR3 DNA reads TGTGCCAGTAGTATATTACTAGCGGGGGTTAACACCGGGGAGCTGTTTTTT. The variable domain in full, completed from reference TRBV19 and TRBJ2-2, reads DGGITQSPKYLFRKEGQNVTLSCEQNLNHDAMYWYRQDPGQGLRLIYYSQIVNDFQKGDIAEGYSVSREKKESFPLTVTSAQKNPTAFYLCASSILLAGVNTGELFFGEGSRLTVL.